This TCR beta chain derives from a study of regulatory T cells in long-lasting Graves disease. Germline V lookup: CDR1 DFQATT, CDR2 SNEGSKA (reference sequence). CDR3 length equals 15 residues. V gave up 6 bases and J gave up 2 bases; unmatched junction bases: 12. Only a few counts were recorded for this clonotype. Indicated time point: persistent/refractory GD, antithyroid drugs over 5 years with positive TRAb. The TCR library was made from RNA extracted from PBMCs. Relying on iRepertoire HTBI primers and Arm-PCR of CDR3 regions, the team built TCR beta libraries. TCRdb called the multiplex PCR reads again in MiXCR, with one record for every CDR3 protein. The repertoire consists of about 460,000 distinct CDR3 sequences, with 22% occurring once and the leading ten covering approximately 14%.

This material consisted of peripheral blood mononuclear cells (PBMCs), taken when the disease was refractory, from a patient treated with antithyroid drugs. The J gene is TRBJ2-7, the V gene TRBV20-1; 8 nucleotides match TRBD1. The receptor was isolated from a female donor with Graves disease. The CDR3: CSAEPDRGRTYEQYF. The CDR3 nucleotides read TGCAGTGCCGAACCAGACAGGGGACGAACCTACGAGCAGTACTTC.